This TCR beta chain appears in the sequencing data of a study of monozygotic twins with inflammatory bowel disease. CDR1 LGHNA and CDR2 YSLEER come from the germline V gene. The CDR3 has 15 amino acids. TCRalpha and TCRbeta cDNA underwent two nested PCRs of about 17 and 10 cycles. TCRdb re-called the 5' RACE reads and gives one entry per CDR3 protein, without DNA. This listing includes about 420,000 distinct CDR3 sequences. The sequenced sample was blood. This receptor was obtained from a human donor with ulcerative colitis or Crohn's disease, or a healthy co-twin of an affected twin (not recorded which). The chain employs TRBV4-3 and TRBJ1-1; TCRdb lists TRBD1, though no DNA is available to test this call. CDR3 sequence: CASSPWGRGRTEAFF.